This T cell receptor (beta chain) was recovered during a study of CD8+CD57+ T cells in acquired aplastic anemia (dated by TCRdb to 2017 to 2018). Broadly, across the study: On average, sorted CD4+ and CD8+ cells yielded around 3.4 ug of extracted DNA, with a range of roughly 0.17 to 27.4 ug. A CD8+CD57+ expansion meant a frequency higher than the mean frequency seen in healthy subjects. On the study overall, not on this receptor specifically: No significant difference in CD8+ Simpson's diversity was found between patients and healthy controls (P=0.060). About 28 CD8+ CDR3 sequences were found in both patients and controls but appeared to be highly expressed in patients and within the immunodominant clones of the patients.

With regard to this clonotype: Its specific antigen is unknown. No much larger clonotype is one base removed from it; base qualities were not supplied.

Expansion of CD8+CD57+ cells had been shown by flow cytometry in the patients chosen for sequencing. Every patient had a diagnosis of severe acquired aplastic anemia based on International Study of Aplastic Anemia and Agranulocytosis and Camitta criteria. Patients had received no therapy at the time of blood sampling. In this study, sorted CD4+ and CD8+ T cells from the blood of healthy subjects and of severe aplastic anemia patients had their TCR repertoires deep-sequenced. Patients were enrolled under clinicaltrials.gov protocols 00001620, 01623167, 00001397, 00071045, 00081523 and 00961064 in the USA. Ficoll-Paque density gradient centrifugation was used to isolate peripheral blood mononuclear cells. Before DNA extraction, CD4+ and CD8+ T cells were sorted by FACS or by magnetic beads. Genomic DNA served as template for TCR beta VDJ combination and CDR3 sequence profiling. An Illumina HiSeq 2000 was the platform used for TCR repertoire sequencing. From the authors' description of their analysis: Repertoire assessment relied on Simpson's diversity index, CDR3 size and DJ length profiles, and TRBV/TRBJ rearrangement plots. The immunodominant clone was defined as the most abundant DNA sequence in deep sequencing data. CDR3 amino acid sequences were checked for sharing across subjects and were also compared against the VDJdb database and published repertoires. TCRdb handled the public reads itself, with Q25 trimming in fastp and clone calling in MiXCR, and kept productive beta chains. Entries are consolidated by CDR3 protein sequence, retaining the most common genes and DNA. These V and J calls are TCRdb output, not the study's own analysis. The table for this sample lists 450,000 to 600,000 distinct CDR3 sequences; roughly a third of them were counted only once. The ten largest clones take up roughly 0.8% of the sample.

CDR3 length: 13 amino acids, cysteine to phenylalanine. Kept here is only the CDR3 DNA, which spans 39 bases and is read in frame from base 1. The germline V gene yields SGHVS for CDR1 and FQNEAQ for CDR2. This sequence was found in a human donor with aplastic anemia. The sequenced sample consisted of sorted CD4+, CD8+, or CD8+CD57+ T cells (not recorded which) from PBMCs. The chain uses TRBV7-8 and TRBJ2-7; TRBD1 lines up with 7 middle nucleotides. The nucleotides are TGTGCTAGCTTCGGGACAGAACCTCCCGAGCAGTACTTC. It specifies CASFGTEPPEQYF.